This is a list of T cell receptor beta chains from one sample in a study of cytomegalovirus exposure and HLA in healthy donors. The table came from immunoSEQ multiplex PCR; TCRdb's copy has only in-frame clones and leaves some out. The sample has over 200,000 clones; around 80% are singletons. Input material: PBMCs. The receptors were sampled from a woman in her thirties in good health and CMV-seropositive. Each CDR3 is given with its conserved first and last residue. A D gene is named only where the DNA matches it firmly. A clone size is listed for some rows: how often the clone was seen (once, few, many), or a class if it is expanded.

v_gene	abundance	d_gene	j_gene	CDR3aa	CDR3nt
TRBV6-1	.	TRBD1	TRBJ2-1	CASSTGADHNEQFF	TGTGCCAGCAGCACAGGGGCTGACCACAATGAGCAGTTCTTC
TRBV5-1	.	.	TRBJ1-4	CASSLEGQKLFF	TGCGCCAGCAGCTTGGAGGGCCAAAAACTGTTTTTT
TRBV29-1	.	.	TRBJ1-2	CSVGPGRSNYGYTF	TGCAGCGTTGGGCCGGGAAGATCTAACTATGGCTACACCTTC
TRBV4-1	.	.	TRBJ2-7	CASSQSLSYEQYF	TGCGCCAGCAGCCAGTCCCTATCCTACGAGCAGTACTTC
TRBV27	.	TRBD2	TRBJ2-1	CASSAGLAVYNEQFF	TGTGCCAGCAGTGCGGGACTAGCGGTATACAATGAGCAGTTCTTC
TRBV4-3	.	.	TRBJ2-7	CASSQGLGAGPYEQYF	TGCGCCAGCAGCCAAGGGTTGGGGGCAGGCCCCTACGAGCAGTACTTC
TRBV28	.	TRBD1	TRBJ2-7	CASSTGQGKMTYEQYF	TGTGCCAGCAGTACGGGACAGGGTAAAATGACGTACGAGCAGTACTTC
TRBV5-4	.	.	TRBJ2-7	CASSSPQPPFLGEQYF	TGTGCCAGCAGCTCACCCCAGCCACCCTTTCTAGGGGAGCAGTACTTC
TRBV6-1	.	TRBD1	TRBJ2-1	CASRDRNSLRNEQFF	TGTGCCAGCAGGGACAGGAACTCCCTCCGCAATGAGCAGTTCTTC
TRBV12-5	once	.	TRBJ2-6	CASGNSGANVLTF	TGTGCTAGTGGTAATTCTGGGGCCAACGTCCTGACTTTC
TRBV6-5	.	.	TRBJ1-1	CASSYGTFTEAFF	TGTGCCAGCAGTTACGGCACGTTCACTGAAGCTTTCTTT
TRBV5-1	few	.	TRBJ1-5	CASSFDGDQPQHF	TGCGCCAGCAGCTTTGATGGGGATCAGCCCCAGCATTTT
TRBV30	.	TRBD1	TRBJ2-7	CAWRDRGGEQYF	TGTGCCTGGAGGGACAGGGGAGGAGAGCAGTACTTC
TRBV9	once	.	TRBJ2-2	CASSVASYPTGELFF	TGTGCCAGCAGCGTAGCGAGCTACCCTACCGGGGAGCTGTTTTTT
TRBV5-6	.	.	TRBJ2-7	CASSLGGPREQYF	TGTGCCAGCAGCTTGGGAGGCCCGCGCGAGCAGTACTTC
TRBV7-8	.	.	TRBJ2-3	CASSIDTDTQYF	TGTGCCAGCAGCATTGACACAGATACGCAGTATTTT
TRBV5-1	.	.	TRBJ1-2	CASSPRDNSFYGYTF	TGCGCCAGCAGTCCGCGGGACAACTCGTTCTATGGCTACACCTTC
TRBV28	.	TRBD2	TRBJ2-3	CASSLEHLLAGGPGDTQYF	TGTGCCAGCAGTTTGGAACATCTATTAGCGGGAGGGCCAGGAGATACGCAGTATTTT
TRBV14	.	.	TRBJ2-1	CASSPQMGVSYNEQFF	TGTGCCAGCAGCCCACAAATGGGGGTCTCCTACAATGAGCAGTTCTTC
TRBV6-1	.	TRBD1	TRBJ2-3	CASSEEQGGTDTQYF	TGTGCCAGCAGTGAAGAGCAGGGGGGCACAGATACGCAGTATTTT
TRBV30	.	.	TRBJ1-4	CAWSVGSDLFF	TGTGCCTGGAGTGTAGGGTCCGATCTGTTTTTT
TRBV28	.	.	TRBJ1-3	CASSFTLGLGNTIYF	TGTGCCAGCAGTTTTACCCTGGGGCTTGGAAACACCATATATTTT
TRBV11-2	.	.	TRBJ2-6	CASSRVWSSGANVLTF	TGTGCCAGCAGCCGCGTGTGGAGCTCTGGGGCCAACGTCCTGACTTTC
TRBV20-1	.	.	TRBJ1-1	CSASPAFEAFF	TGCAGTGCTAGTCCGGCCTTTGAAGCTTTCTTT
TRBV18	.	.	TRBJ2-1	CASSAYGTANEQFF	TGTGCCAGCTCAGCCTACGGGACTGCCAATGAGCAGTTCTTC
TRBV5-1	once	TRBD2	TRBJ2-3	CASSPRAGGGTDTQYF	TGCGCCAGCAGCCCGAGAGCGGGAGGGGGCACAGATACGCAGTATTTT
TRBV6-1	.	.	TRBJ2-3	CASNRYTDTQYF	TGTGCCAGCAATCGGTACACAGATACGCAGTATTTT
TRBV9	.	.	TRBJ1-2	CASSAPGSQSYTF	TGTGCCAGCAGCGCCCCGGGGAGCCAGAGCTACACCTTC